This paragraph reports one T cell receptor beta chain. The antigen is unknown. These data originate in a study of T-cell memory formation after mild COVID-19. Overall study results and limits: Chiefly within CM and EM were the contracting CD4+ clones; CD8+ ones were within EMRA. Balance between CD4 and CD8 was seen in clones contracting day 15 to 85, and a CD4+ lean was seen in later expanders.

Constant-segment-primed 5'RACE gave TCR alpha and TCR beta cDNA libraries with sample barcodes and UMIs. TCRdb passed the 5' RACE reads through MiXCR, listing each CDR3 protein once. The data show 310,000 or so distinct CDR3 sequences, around 15% seen once. The CDR3 consists of 16 residues. Trimming pared 0 bases from V and 7 bases from J, leaving 17 bases between. CDR1 is SGHRS and CDR2 is YFSETQ in the germline V gene. This TCR was recovered from a man between 18 and 29 years old who had mild COVID-19 (a few samples of this study predate the infection). Cell type and time point are not known. The sample comprised PBMCs or a T cell subset sorted from them (not recorded which). The chain employs TRBV5-1 and TRBJ2-1; tentatively, D is TRBD1 (6 bases). CDR3 in DNA: TGCGCCAGCAGCTTGGGACCCCTCACAGGGAATAATGAGCAGTTCTTC. Its translation: CASSLGPLTGNNEQFF.